This TCR beta chain came from a study of blood T cell repertoires in COVID-19. TCRdb's table, derived via immunoSEQ multiplex PCR, lists solely in-frame clones and lacks some. The repertoire consists of some 250,000 clones, with around 85% occurring once and the leading ten covering over 9.5%. The length of the CDR3 is 12 residues. V gave up 7 bases and J gave up 1 base, with 7 bases separating them. Looked up from germline, CDR1 is LNHDA and CDR2 is SQIVND (reference sequence). The chain carries TRBV19 and TRBJ1-1; the D is unclear. The material sequenced was peripheral blood. The origin of this receptor is a woman younger than 45 with COVID-19, enrolled during active disease. This chain's CDR3 is CASNTGNTEAFF. DNA for the CDR3: TGTGCCAGTAATACGGGGAACACTGAAGCTTTCTTT.